These 23 T cell receptor beta chains were sequenced from one sample in a study of T cell changes during pregnancy in multiple sclerosis. Sequencing used immunoSEQ multiplex PCR; TCRdb keeps in-frame clones, though not all of them. The profile shows 50,000 or so clones, under 95% of them singletons. This specimen was CD4+ T cells from peripheral blood mononuclear cells, taken after pregnancy. The receptors come from a female donor in good health, enrolled as a control in a pregnancy study.

This clone was seen just once. The chain combines TRBV7-9 with TRBJ2-1; D might be TRBD1 (5 bases). Germline V gene lookup returns CDR1 SEHNR and CDR2 FQNEAQ (reference sequence). V was cut by 0 bases and J by 0 bases, with 9 bases left in between. This CDR3 has 16 amino acids. CDR3 nucleotides: TGTGCCAGCAGCTTAGCGACAGTTAGCTCCTACAATGAGCAGTTCTTC. Protein sequence: CASSLATVSSYNEQFF.

The V call is TRBV29-1, the J call TRBJ2-3; D is uncertain. This CDR3 is 12 amino acids long. Trimming shortened V by 3 bases and J by 2 bases, and 6 bases separated the two germline ends. The germline gives CDR1 SQVTM, CDR2 ANQGSEA. The CDR3 protein is CSVDQHTDTQYF. In nucleotides, the CDR3 is TGCAGCGTTGATCAACACACAGATACGCAGTATTTT.

This rearrangement joins TRBV5-1 to TRBJ1-3; TRBD1 might be the D (5 bases). Germline-derived CDR1 and CDR2 are SGHRS and YFSETQ. V was cut by 0 bases and J by 0 bases, with 13 bases left in between. The CDR3 is 17 residues long. The CDR3 here is CASSLGGRVYSGNTIYF. CDR3 DNA: TGCGCCAGCAGCTTGGGGGGCAGGGTTTACTCTGGAAACACCATATATTTT.

This chain uses TRBV6-5 with TRBJ1-1; D is possibly TRBD1 (6 bases). Between the trimmed V and J ends, which lost 2 bases and 1 base, there was a span of 8 bases. Germline-derived CDR1 and CDR2 are MNHEY and SVGAGI. The CDR3 length is 14 residues. The CDR3 reads CASSYRGGNTEAFF. The DNA of the CDR3 is TGTGCCAGCAGTTACAGGGGGGGGAACACTGAAGCTTTCTTT.

J is TRBJ1-1 and V is TRBV11-2; D may be TRBD1 (6 bases). There are 15 residues in the CDR3. The germline V gene has CDR1 SGHAT and CDR2 FQNNGV. V lost 5 bases and J lost 4, with 17 bases in between. This CDR3 is CASSLVGGASTEAFF. In nucleotides, the CDR3 is TGTGCCAGCAGCCTCGTGGGGGGGGCTAGCACTGAAGCTTTCTTT.

The chain joins TRBV27 to TRBJ1-2; D might be TRBD1 (5 bases). CDR3 length equals 19 residues. Trimming removed 6 bases at V and 5 bases at J, with 31 bases between. Per the germline V gene, CDR1 is MNHEY and CDR2 is SMNVEV (reference sequence). The CDR3 protein is CASRTLSGQGGWGRYGYTF. CDR3 in DNA: TGTGCCAGCAGGACCTTATCGGGCCAGGGAGGGTGGGGACGTTATGGCTACACCTTC.

V is TRBV6-1 and J is TRBJ1-2; TRBD1 matches at 7 bases. The ends lost 5 bases at V and 4 bases at J; junction bases unmatched: 4. The CDR3 is 13 amino acids. CDR1 is MNHNS, CDR2 SASEGT, per germline. This CDR3 reads CASSRDSLYGYTF. In DNA form, the CDR3 reads TGTGCCAGCAGTAGGGACAGCCTCTATGGCTACACCTTC.

V gene TRBV7-2 combines with J gene TRBJ1-5, with TRBD1 as a possible D gene (6 bases). CDR1 and CDR2 (germline): SGHTA, FQGNSA. Trimming shortened V by 2 bases and J by 2 bases, and 13 bases separated the two germline ends. The CDR3 has 16 residues. As DNA, the CDR3 is TGTGCCAGCAGCTTATCTTGGGCAGGGGGCAATCAGCCCCAGCATTTT. It yields the protein CASSLSWAGGNQPQHF.

This clone was seen a single time. The CDR3 is CASSRYYGTSGGAWELFF. CDR3 DNA: TGTGCCAGCAGCCGCTACTACGGGACTAGCGGGGGGGCATGGGAGCTGTTTTTT. V gene TRBV4-2 combines with J gene TRBJ2-2; 16 bases match TRBD2. This CDR3 spans 18 amino acids. V dropped 4 bases and J dropped 9; count of bases not matched to a gene: 11. Germline V gene data show CDR1 as LGHNA and CDR2 as YNFKEQ.

Here the CDR3 reads CASSVGRNDEQFF. CDR3 DNA: TGTGCCAGCAGTGTGGGGCGGAACGATGAGCAGTTCTTC. The gene calls are TRBV2 and TRBJ2-1, with D tentatively TRBD1 (5 bases). This CDR3 is 13 amino acids long. The V gene lost 4 bases and the J gene lost 8 bases, with 12 bases spanning the gap. Germline CDR1 and CDR2: SNHLY and FYNNEI.

This chain links TRBV19 with TRBJ2-5; 12 nucleotides align to TRBD2. Per germline, CDR1 LNHDA and CDR2 SQIVND (reference sequence). The CDR3 spans 16 residues. V lost 5 bases, J lost 4 bases, and 8 bases stayed unmatched. CDR3 in DNA: TGTGCCAGTAGTCTTTGGACTAGCGGGGCGGGAGAGACCCAGTACTTC. It specifies CASSLWTSGAGETQYF.

This chain links TRBV30 with TRBJ2-6, with D possibly being TRBD2 (6 bases). The CDR3 extends over 16 amino acids. V lost 1 base to trimming and J lost 2 bases, with 12 bases between them. Per the germline V gene, CDR1 is GTSNPN and CDR2 is SVGIG (reference sequence). The chain's CDR3 is CAWSGFRGAGANVLTF. As DNA, the CDR3 is TGTGCCTGGAGTGGGTTCCGCGGGGCTGGGGCCAACGTCCTGACTTTC.

This chain joins TRBV2 and TRBJ1-6, with 8 bases lining up with TRBD1. The V gene end was trimmed by 7 bases and the J gene end by 7 bases; junction bases not matched to a gene: 9. Germline CDR1 and CDR2: SNHLY and FYNNEI. The CDR3 runs to 15 residues. The chain's CDR3 is CASKFLDRGNSPLHF. In DNA form, the CDR3 reads TGTGCCAGCAAATTTCTCGACAGGGGAAATTCACCCCTCCACTTT.

The rearrangement links TRBV7-9 to TRBJ1-1, with D tentatively TRBD1 (6 bases). Germline CDR1 and CDR2: SEHNR and FQNEAQ (reference sequence). Deletions cut 7 bases from V and 1 base from J, with 13 bases between. CDR3 length: 14 residues. The CDR3 protein is CASKEGGWNTEAFF. Here the CDR3 DNA reads TGTGCCAGCAAAGAGGGGGGGTGGAACACTGAAGCTTTCTTT.

V and J are TRBV14 and TRBJ2-7; D may be TRBD1 (6 bases). V was pared by 2 bases and J by 6 bases, with 11 bases between. CDR3 length equals 13 residues. The germline gives CDR1 SGHDN, CDR2 FVKESK. The CDR3 DNA reads TGTGCCAGCAGCCAATCCCGACAGGTCGAGCAGTACTTC. Translating gives CASSQSRQVEQYF.

This clone was detected only once. This chain links TRBV11-2 with TRBJ1-2; D may be TRBD1 (6 bases). The CDR3 is 14 residues long. The V and J ends lost 1 base and 4 bases respectively, with 10 bases between them. Germline assignment: CDR1 SGHAT and CDR2 FQNNGV. CDR3 sequence: CASSLAGQTYGYTF. In DNA, the CDR3 is TGTGCCAGCAGCTTAGCCGGACAGACCTATGGCTACACCTTC.

The CDR3 nucleotides are TGCGCCAGCAGCCAAGTGGGGGACAGGGGGGACATTCAGTACTTC. As protein: CASSQVGDRGDIQYF. The V gene is TRBV4-1, the J gene TRBJ2-4; TRBD1 agrees at 11 bases. Germline V gene lookup returns CDR1 MGHRA and CDR2 YSYEKL. The V and J ends lost 1 base and 8 bases, in that order; junction bases with no gene match: 4. CDR3 length: 15 residues.

The chain has TRBV9 and TRBJ1-2; the D gene is possibly TRBD1 (5 bases). The CDR3 consists of 16 residues. Germline-derived CDR1 and CDR2 are SGDLS and YYNGEE. V was clipped by 3 bases and J by 8 bases, with 23 bases between them. The CDR3: CASSAQILPQGGGYTF. In nucleotides, the CDR3 is TGTGCCAGCAGCGCCCAGATTCTCCCCCAGGGAGGCGGCTACACCTTC. The full variable domain, in which reference TRBV9 and TRBJ1-2 provide the parts outside the CDR3, is DSGVTQTPKHLITATGQRVTLRCSPRSGDLSVYWYQQSLDQGLQFLIQYYNGEERAKGNILERFSAQQFPDLHSELNLSSLELGDSALYFCASSAQILPQGGGYTFGSGTRLTVV.

This clone was seen more than once but under ten times. This chain connects TRBV30 to TRBJ1-2; D uncertain. With 2 bases removed from V and 7 bases from J, the gap between germline ends came to 14 bases. This CDR3 is built from 13 residues. The V gene's germline CDR1 is GTSNPN and CDR2 SVGIG (reference sequence). The CDR3 loop is CAWSLTPRGGYTF. CDR3 DNA: TGTGCCTGGAGTCTTACTCCCCGCGGTGGCTACACCTTC.

The J gene is TRBJ1-4, the V gene TRBV6-5, with 9 bases lining up with TRBD1. The CDR3 sequence is 13 residues long. Germline trimming cut 6 bases from V and 8 bases from J; bases unmatched to any gene: 4. Germline V lookup: CDR1 MNHEY, CDR2 SVGAGI. This CDR3 is CASSRTGAEKLFF. Here the CDR3 DNA reads TGTGCCAGCAGCCGGACAGGGGCGGAAAAACTGTTTTTT.

V gene TRBV9 combines with J gene TRBJ1-3; the D is unclear. Trimming took off 0 bases at V and 4 bases at J, with 11 bases between the two ends. CDR3 length: 15 amino acids. Germline V CDR1 and CDR2: SGDLS, YYNGEE. CDR3 loop: CASSVDSVRGNTIYF. Written as DNA, the CDR3 is TGTGCCAGCAGCGTAGATAGCGTACGGGGAAACACCATATATTTT.

V gene TRBV7-2 combines with J gene TRBJ2-1, with D possibly TRBD2 on 6 matching bases. This CDR3 is 16 amino acids long. CDR1 is SGHTA and CDR2 is FQGNSA in the germline V gene. V dropped 3 bases and J dropped 0 bases, with 12 bases sitting between them. The chain's CDR3 is CASSFYSGSSYNEQFF. CDR3 nucleotides: TGTGCCAGCAGCTTCTATAGCGGAAGCTCCTACAATGAGCAGTTCTTC.

Comment on this clone: At the DNA level, this CDR3 is encoded by other sequences in the same sample as well. This rearrangement joins TRBV7-2 to TRBJ2-3, with D uncertain. V was pared by 5 bases and J by 2 bases, with 8 bases between. The germline V gene encodes CDR1 SGHTA and CDR2 FQGNSA. The CDR3 sequence is 13 residues long. The chain's CDR3 is CASSLPSTDTQYF. Written as DNA, the CDR3 is TGTGCCAGCAGCCTCCCCTCCACAGATACGCAGTATTTT.